The 17 T cell receptor beta chains below were found in one sample sequenced in a study of T-cell memory formation after mild COVID-19. MiXCR, applied by TCRdb to the 5' RACE reads, yields one record per CDR3 protein. Altogether fewer than 200,000 distinct CDR3 sequences are present, about 18% being singletons, with the ten largest covering under 4.5%. The sequenced material came from PBMCs or a T cell subset sorted from them (not recorded which). These receptors were taken from a young man who had mild COVID-19 (a few samples of this study predate the infection). Cell type and time point are not known.

This clonotype was picked up many times. V is TRBV18 and J is TRBJ1-4, with D unresolved. This CDR3 contains 14 residues. Germline loops: CDR1 KGHSH, CDR2 LQKENI. V gave up 2 bases and J gave up 0 bases, with 4 bases separating them. In nucleotides, the CDR3 is TGTGCCAGCTCACCAGTTGCAACTAATGAAAAACTGTTTTTT. Its translation is CASSPVATNEKLFF.

The rearrangement uses TRBV7-3 and TRBJ2-1; D is perhaps TRBD1 or TRBD2 (5 bases each). Germline CDR1 is SGHTA and CDR2 is FQGTGA. Deletions cut 0 bases from V and 6 bases from J, with 9 bases between. The CDR3 consists of 14 residues. CDR3 sequence (DNA): TGTGCCAGCAGCTTAACTGGGACGAGCAATGAGCAGTTCTTC. Translated: CASSLTGTSNEQFF.

This clonotype was detected many times. The V gene is TRBV5-5, the J gene TRBJ1-5, with 10 bases that match TRBD1. V shed 0 bases and J 7 bases; nucleotides not matched to a gene: 4. Per germline, CDR1 SGHKS and CDR2 YYEKEE (reference sequence). The CDR3 length is 15 residues. In DNA, the CDR3 is TGTGCCAGCAGCTTGGGGGACAGGGGACGGCAGCCCCAGCATTTT. Translated: CASSLGDRGRQPQHF.

This clonotype was seen a handful of times. V usage is TRBV20-1 and J usage is TRBJ2-7; no definite D call. CDR3 length: 12 amino acids. Trimming removed 6 bases at V and 4 bases at J, with 13 bases between. CDR1 is DFQATT, CDR2 SNEGSKA, per germline (reference sequence). The CDR3, as DNA: TGCAGTGCCCCGACCGGAAGGTACGAGCAGTACTTC. Amino acid sequence: CSAPTGRYEQYF.

The chain links TRBV5-4 to TRBJ2-7; D remains unclear. The CDR3 extends over 13 amino acids. With 4 bases removed from V and 6 bases from J, the gap between germline ends came to 14 bases. From germline, CDR1 is SGHNT and CDR2 YYREEE (reference sequence). The chain's CDR3 is CASSPLGGREQYF. The DNA of the CDR3 is TGTGCCAGCAGCCCGCTAGGCGGTCGCGAGCAGTACTTC.

This clonotype was recorded a few times. The V and J genes are TRBV7-9 and TRBJ1-1; 9 bases align to TRBD1. Trimming took 3 bases from V and 13 from J; bases not matched to a gene: 9. CDR1 and CDR2 from the germline V gene are SEHNR and FQNEAQ (reference sequence). This CDR3 has 13 residues. CDR3 sequence: CASSLGQGTRVFF. The CDR3, as DNA: TGTGCCAGCAGCTTGGGACAGGGCACTCGGGTTTTCTTT. Combining the CDR3 with reference TRBV7-9 and TRBJ1-1 gives the whole variable domain DTGVSQNPRHKITKRGQNVTFRCDPISEHNRLYWYRQTLGQGPEFLTYFQNEAQLEKSRLLSDRFSAERPKGSFSTLEIQRTEQGDSAMYLCASSLGQGTRVFFGQGTRLTVV.

In this sample, this clonotype turned up a few times. The V gene is TRBV12-3 or TRBV12-4, the J gene TRBJ1-4; D is unclear. V was pared by 5 bases and J by 7 bases, with 14 bases between. The CDR3 is 14 residues long. The CDR3 DNA reads TGTGCCAGCAGTCAACCCCCGTACATTGAAAAACTGTTTTTT. It translates to CASSQPPYIEKLFF.

The genes are TRBV6-2 or TRBV6-3 and TRBJ2-3, with D possibly TRBD2 on 5 matching bases. Germline-derived CDR1 and CDR2 are MNHEY and SVGEGT. The CDR3 has 11 residues. V was trimmed by 5 bases and J by 8 bases, leaving 8 bases between them. The CDR3 DNA follows: TGTGCCAGCAGTAGCGGTGCTACGCAGTATTTT. This translates into CASSSGATQYF.

J is TRBJ1-1 and V is TRBV9; D not certain. The CDR3 runs 15 residues. V was shortened by 4 bases and J by 6 bases, with 19 bases between the two germline ends. CDR1 is SGDLS and CDR2 is YYNGEE in the germline V gene. The CDR3 DNA reads as TGTGCCAGCAGCCCGCGACCCGGGTCAGGTGCTGAAGCTTTCTTT. Amino acid sequence: CASSPRPGSGAEAFF.

The chain is built from TRBV5-1 and TRBJ1-1; D gene uncertain. V was clipped by 0 bases and J by 4 bases, with 16 bases between them. The CDR3 runs 16 residues. The germline V gene has CDR1 SGHRS and CDR2 YFSETQ. DNA for the CDR3: TGCGCCAGCAGCTTGGAGTGGGCCTACGATTCCACTGAAGCTTTCTTT. This sequence encodes CASSLEWAYDSTEAFF.

The chain carries TRBV4-2 and TRBJ2-7; 9 bases agree with TRBD2. Germline CDR1 LGHNA, CDR2 YNFKEQ. The CDR3 runs 14 residues. Trimming took 2 bases from V and 3 from J; bases not matched to a gene: 2. For the CDR3, the DNA is TGTGCCAGCAGCCAACCAGCGGGGGGCTACGAGCAGTACTTC. It codes for CASSQPAGGYEQYF.

V and J are TRBV11-2 and TRBJ2-7; D is unresolved. V was clipped by 3 bases and J by 1 base, with 10 bases between them. CDR1 SGHAT and CDR2 FQNNGV come from the germline V gene. The CDR3 is 14 amino acids. CDR3 coding DNA: TGTGCCAGCAGCTTCAACAGTTTTTCCTACGAGCAGTACTTC. Its protein is CASSFNSFSYEQYF.

The gene calls are TRBV2 and TRBJ2-5; 7 positions match TRBD1. The germline V gene has CDR1 SNHLY and CDR2 FYNNEI. Losses at the gene ends were 9 bases for V and 2 bases for J; bases not matched to a gene: 3. CDR3 length: 12 residues. CDR3 in DNA: TGTGCCAGTCTACAGGGGCAAGAGACCCAGTACTTC. Translated: CASLQGQETQYF.

About this clonotype: Being one base from a much bigger clone, this may be a read error. The rearrangement uses TRBV7-2 and TRBJ2-3; D gene uncertain. The V end lost 0 bases, the J end lost 0 bases, and 4 bases lay between the germline ends. CDR1 SGHTA and CDR2 FQGNSA come from the germline V gene. The CDR3 is made up of 14 amino acids. The DNA for the CDR3 is TGTGCCAGCAGCTTAGCGGCTAGCACAGATACGCAGTATTTT. It encodes CASSLAASTDTQYF.

This clonotype was recorded a few times. The CDR3 protein is CASSQLVETDTQYF. The CDR3 DNA is TGTGCCAGCAGCCAGCTGGTAGAAACAGATACGCAGTATTTT. The chain has TRBV14 and TRBJ2-3; unclear D gene. Germline CDR1 is SGHDN and CDR2 is FVKESK. The CDR3 length is 14 residues. V dropped 3 bases and J dropped 3 bases, with 10 bases sitting between them.

In its sample, this clonotype was seen a few times. The V gene is TRBV20-1, the J gene TRBJ2-4; weak D call: TRBD2 (6 bases). CDR1 is DFQATT, CDR2 SNEGSKA, per germline (reference sequence). V lost 3 bases to trimming and J lost 6 bases, with 9 bases between them. The CDR3 contains 12 residues. The DNA of the CDR3 is TGCAGTGCTAGGGGGGGTTCAAACATTCAGTACTTC. It specifies CSARGGSNIQYF.

This clonotype was seen a few times. V usage is TRBV3-2 and J usage is TRBJ2-4; TRBD1, the table's D call, was not compared with the DNA. TRBV3-2 is recorded as a pseudogene. The CDR3 spans 17 residues. The CDR3 region is CASSQEQGRQGKNIQYF. The CDR3 DNA is TGTGCCAGCAGCCAAGAGCAGGGAAGACAGGGGAAAAACATTCAGTACTTC.